This T cell receptor beta chain emerged from a study of cytomegalovirus exposure and HLA in healthy donors. Study at large: The same platform as the 650 to 700 first-cohort repertoires was used for the 130 or so validation repertoires, a later analysis reported.

Germline loops: CDR1 MNHEY, CDR2 SVGAGI. The CDR3 runs 14 residues. After removal of 6 bases from V and 2 bases from J, the junction contained 4 bases not matched to a gene. Study observations and caveats: Cytomegalovirus-associated status was assigned to some 160 TCR beta chains. In a later analysis, first-cohort TCR clusters were found to tend to co-occur in the approximately 120 validation repertoires. Most TCR sequences proved rare, with some public TCRs found in many donors.

TCRdb's table, derived via immunoSEQ multiplex PCR, lists solely in-frame clones and lacks some. The table shows 300,000 to 450,000 clones, with 70% to 90% occurring only once. Turning to this clone: Its cognate antigen is unknown.

The origin of this receptor is a woman aged 18 to 35 in good health and CMV-seronegative. The chain has TRBV6-5 and TRBJ2-3, with 8 nucleotides matching TRBD2. The sample taken for sequencing was PBMCs. The CDR3 DNA follows: TGTGCCAGCAGCCGGGGACTAGTCACAGATACGCAGTATTTT. It yields the protein CASSRGLVTDTQYF.